These 25 T cell receptor beta chains were sequenced from one sample in a study of T cell responses to AZD1222 COVID-19 vaccine (dated by TCRdb to the early 2020s). The intended sense of this specimen's time point label: about 28 days (+/-7) after the second vaccine dose. Per the publication, the treatment or condition label means: meningococcal conjugate vaccine given as trial control. Library creation used the immunoSEQ multiplex PCR assay. Drawn from immuneACCESS, this table holds only the in-frame rearrangements with V and J called that TCRdb kept. Clones are partly lost; checked studies trace under half to an unresolved V gene and leave the rest unexplained. Here the sample has 150,000 to 200,000 clones; about 90% occur a single time. The ten biggest clones cover roughly 4% of the sample. The material sequenced was peripheral blood, taken 28 days after the second dose of the MenACWY control vaccine. These receptor sequences come from an adult who received the MenACWY meningococcal vaccine as a control.

V gene TRBV15 combines with J gene TRBJ1-5; the D is unclear. The CDR3 loop spans 13 amino acids. The germline gives CDR1 LNHNV, CDR2 YYDKDF (reference sequence). Trimming stripped 5 bases from V and 3 bases from J, with 8 bases between. The CDR3 spells CATSLGDNQPQHF. The CDR3 DNA sequence: TGTGCCACCAGCTTGGGAGACAATCAGCCCCAGCATTTT.

This clone was found a few times. The genes are TRBV27 and TRBJ1-2; no clear D gene. CDR1 and CDR2 (germline): MNHEY, SMNVEV (reference sequence). V was cut by 1 base and J by 6 bases, with 12 bases left in between. This CDR3 is 14 amino acids long. The CDR3, as DNA: TGTGCCAGCAGTTTATATTTTACTCCTGATGGCTACACCTTC. Protein sequence: CASSLYFTPDGYTF.

This sequence joins TRBV24-1 and TRBJ1-1; the D gene is possibly TRBD1 (5 bases). The CDR3 consists of 15 residues. Looked up from germline, CDR1 is KGHDR and CDR2 is SFDVKD. The germline V and J ends were trimmed by 4 bases and 1 base, with 12 bases remaining between them. The CDR3 is CATSEQKGRNTEAFF. The DNA of the CDR3 is TGTGCCACCAGTGAACAGAAGGGGAGGAACACTGAAGCTTTCTTT.

Here the CDR3 reads CATSDQGAPRGEQFF. The CDR3 nucleotides are TGTGCCACCAGTGACCAAGGGGCTCCTCGGGGTGAGCAGTTCTTC. This chain joins TRBV24-1 and TRBJ2-1; the D gene could be TRBD1 or TRBD2 (5 bases each). Deletions cut 4 bases from V and 9 bases from J, with 18 bases between. This CDR3 has 15 residues. Per the germline V gene, CDR1 is KGHDR and CDR2 is SFDVKD.

This clone was picked up a small number of times. Written as DNA, the CDR3 is TGTGCCAGCAGTTTAGTTGAGGGGAGGCACGAGCAGTACTTC. Protein sequence: CASSLVEGRHEQYF. This rearrangement joins TRBV28 to TRBJ2-7; possible D gene TRBD2, 6 bases. The CDR3 runs to 14 residues. Germline CDR1 is MDHEN and CDR2 is SYDVKM. V dropped 2 bases and J dropped 5 bases, with 13 bases sitting between them.

The V and J genes are TRBV6-6 and TRBJ2-7; 12 bases align to TRBD2. CDR3 length: 16 residues. Per the germline V gene, CDR1 is MNHNY and CDR2 is SVGAGI (reference sequence). V lost 5 bases, J lost 2 bases, and 7 bases stayed unmatched. CDR3 bases: TGTGCCAGCAGTCAGAAACTAGCGGGAGGTACCTACGAGCAGTACTTC. Protein sequence: CASSQKLAGGTYEQYF.

The chain uses TRBV7-2 and TRBJ2-7; 10 positions agree with TRBD2. The CDR3 covers 15 residues. The V segment lost 3 bases and the J segment 6 bases; nucleotides outside the gene matches: 8. Germline-derived CDR1 and CDR2 are SGHTA and FQGNSA. The DNA of the CDR3 is TGTGCCAGCAGCTTCGGAAGCGGGAGGGCCGGCGAGCAGTACTTC. Protein: CASSFGSGRAGEQYF.

This rearrangement joins TRBV5-6 to TRBJ2-5; 11 nucleotides align to TRBD2. J lost 5 bases, V lost 6 bases, and 12 bases had no gene match. The CDR3 is 16 amino acids. Germline V lookup: CDR1 SGHDT, CDR2 YYEEEE. The CDR3 region is CASTLQVAGGPETQYF. CDR3 bases: TGTGCCAGCACCCTACAGGTAGCGGGAGGGCCGGAGACCCAGTACTTC. Full variable domain (remainder filled in from reference TRBV5-6 and TRBJ2-5): DAGVTQSPTHLIKTRGQQVTLRCSPKSGHDTVSWYQQALGQGPQFIFQYYEEEERQRGNFPDRFSGHQFPNYSSELNVNALLLGDSALYLCASTLQVAGGPETQYFGPGTRLLVL.

The chain employs TRBV6-5 and TRBJ1-4, with 9 bases identical to TRBD1. With V trimmed by 0 bases and J by 12 bases, 2 bases remained unmatched. CDR3 length equals 13 residues. Germline V gives CDR1 MNHEY, CDR2 SVGAGI. CDR3 sequence: CASSYSGQGQLFF. DNA for the CDR3: TGTGCCAGCAGTTACTCCGGACAGGGGCAACTGTTTTTT.

The rearrangement uses TRBV5-1 and TRBJ2-2; 7 nucleotides agree with TRBD1. After removal of 4 bases from V and 1 base from J, the junction contained 4 bases not matched to a gene. CDR3 length equals 15 residues. The V gene's germline CDR1 is SGHRS and CDR2 YFSETQ. This CDR3 reads CASSPGQMNTGELFF. For the CDR3, the DNA is TGCGCCAGCAGCCCGGGACAGATGAACACCGGGGAGCTGTTTTTT. Full variable domain (outside the CDR3, taken from reference TRBV5-1 and TRBJ2-2): KAGVTQTPRYLIKTRGQQVTLSCSPISGHRSVSWYQQTPGQGLQFLFEYFSETQRNKGNFPGRFSGRQFSNSRSEMNVSTLELGDSALYLCASSPGQMNTGELFFGEGSRLTVL.

V usage is TRBV3-1 (or the pseudogene TRBV3-2) and J usage is TRBJ2-3; 10 bases align to TRBD2. The J segment lost 5 bases and the V segment lost 3 bases, leaving 14 bases of the junction unmatched. This CDR3 contains 18 residues. From germline, CDR1 is LGHDT and CDR2 YNNKEL (reference sequence). The CDR3 loop is CASSHKAGGPSTGDTQYF. CDR3 in DNA: TGTGCCAGCAGCCATAAAGCGGGAGGGCCCTCAACTGGAGATACGCAGTATTTT.

This clone was seen only once. The rearrangement links TRBV10-3 to TRBJ1-3; D is uncertain. V shed 3 bases and J shed 8 bases, with 5 bases lying between them. In germline, CDR1 is ENHRY, CDR2 SYGVKD. The CDR3 is 11 amino acids. The DNA for the CDR3 is TGTGCCATCAGTGAAAGTGACACCATATATTTT. It is translated as CAISESDTIYF.

The CDR3 sequence: CAWSGTFPQPQHF. CDR3 in DNA: TGTGCCTGGAGTGGGACTTTCCCTCAGCCCCAGCATTTT. The chain recombines TRBV30 with TRBJ1-5; no firm D call. Germline V gene lookup returns CDR1 GTSNPN and CDR2 SVGIG (reference sequence). The V gene lost 1 base and the J gene lost 6 bases, with 10 bases spanning the gap. The CDR3 length is 13 residues.

This clone has just one count. This sequence joins TRBV5-1 and TRBJ1-3; 7 bases match TRBD1. V shed 4 bases and J 0 bases; nucleotides not matched to a gene: 10. Germline CDR1 and CDR2: SGHRS and YFSETQ. The CDR3 loop spans 17 amino acids. The CDR3 protein is CASSILSGQASGNTIYF. For the CDR3, the DNA is TGCGCCAGCAGCATCCTCTCAGGACAGGCCTCTGGAAACACCATATATTTT.

The chain's CDR3 is CASSSPVASGRTDTQYF. The CDR3 nucleotides read TGTGCCAGCAGCTCCCCAGTGGCTAGCGGGAGAACAGATACGCAGTATTTT. The chain employs TRBV9 and TRBJ2-3, with TRBD2 identical over 10 bases. The CDR3 runs to 17 residues. From germline, CDR1 is SGDLS and CDR2 YYNGEE. Unmatched junction bases numbered 11, after V lost 4 bases and J lost 3 bases.

The CDR3 region has the DNA TGTGCCAGCAGTTTTCTCGCCCAGGGTCGCGGCTACACCTTC. Translated, it gives CASSFLAQGRGYTF. The chain couples TRBV28 to TRBJ1-2, with D perhaps TRBD1 (5 bases). The V gene's germline CDR1 is MDHEN and CDR2 SYDVKM. Trimming removed 3 bases from V and 8 bases from J, with 16 bases in between. This CDR3 spans 14 amino acids.

The chain joins TRBV24-1 to TRBJ2-2; no clear D gene. V lost 1 base and J 0 bases, leaving 8 bases between the germline ends. The CDR3 is 16 residues long. Germline CDR1 is KGHDR and CDR2 is SFDVKD. The CDR3, as DNA: TGTGCCACCAGTGATTTAGGGCTCCCGAACACCGGGGAGCTGTTTTTT. The encoded protein is CATSDLGLPNTGELFF.

This rearrangement joins TRBV10-3 to TRBJ1-1; the match to TRBD1 covers 7 bases. Germline V gene data show CDR1 as ENHRY and CDR2 as SYGVKD. The V segment lost 3 bases and the J segment 2 bases; nucleotides outside the gene matches: 6. The CDR3 has 15 residues. The CDR3 nucleotides read TGTGCCATCAGTGATAGGGGACAGCTAAACACTGAAGCTTTCTTT. Its protein is CAISDRGQLNTEAFF.

This clone was counted a single time. The V call is TRBV28, the J call TRBJ2-7, with 8 bases fitting TRBD1. Trimming removed 6 bases from V and 4 bases from J; junction bases left unmatched: 5. Germline loops: CDR1 MDHEN, CDR2 SYDVKM. This CDR3 is built from 13 residues. The chain's CDR3 is CASSRDRLYEQYF. The CDR3 DNA reads TGTGCCAGCAGCCGGGACAGGCTATACGAGCAGTACTTC.

The chain joins TRBV7-2 to TRBJ2-7; D remains unclear. The CDR3 has 14 residues. Trimming removed 5 bases at V and 2 bases at J, with 13 bases between. The V gene's germline CDR1 is SGHTA and CDR2 FQGNSA. The CDR3 sequence is CASSLPLDPYEQYF. In nucleotides, the CDR3 is TGTGCCAGCAGCCTCCCCCTAGACCCCTACGAGCAGTACTTC.

The V call is TRBV6-2 or TRBV6-3, the J call TRBJ2-7, with D hard to call. This CDR3 is 13 amino acids long. V was cut by 4 bases and J by 5 bases, with 12 bases left in between. The germline V gene has CDR1 MNHEY and CDR2 SVGEGT. The CDR3 bases are TGTGCCAGCAGTTGGGTCCGCCCGGACGAGCAGTACTTC. This sequence encodes CASSWVRPDEQYF.

The V gene is TRBV3-1 (or the pseudogene TRBV3-2), the J gene TRBJ2-7; D ambiguous. The CDR3 is 11 amino acids. Germline CDR1 is LGHDT and CDR2 is YNNKEL (reference sequence). With 1 base removed from V and 8 bases from J, the gap between germline ends came to 6 bases. The CDR3 spells CASSQGIQQYF. CDR3 nucleotides: TGTGCCAGCAGCCAAGGGATTCAGCAGTACTTC.

This sequence joins TRBV6-2 or TRBV6-3 and TRBJ2-7; TRBD1 aligns across 7 bases. The CDR3 runs 14 residues. The junction had 4 bases not matched to a gene; V was cut back by 3 bases and J by 2 bases. CDR1 MNHEY and CDR2 SVGEGT come from the germline V gene. The CDR3 coding sequence is TGTGCCAGCAGTTATTACCAGGGGGCCTACGAGCAGTACTTC. Its translation is CASSYYQGAYEQYF.

This clone was observed a single time. The gene calls are TRBV7-9 and TRBJ1-1; 8 bases match TRBD1. The germline V gene encodes CDR1 SEHNR and CDR2 FQNEAQ (reference sequence). J gave up 7 bases and V 4 bases, and 8 bases lay outside the gene matches. The CDR3 spans 14 residues. The CDR3 DNA follows: TGTGCCAGCAGCTCCCGACCCGGGACAGGTGAAGCTTTCTTT. Its protein is CASSSRPGTGEAFF.

At least ten counts were recorded for this clone. This chain joins TRBV21-1 and TRBJ2-1. TRBV21-1 is a listed pseudogene. The CDR3 spans 12 residues. CDR3 sequence (DNA): TGTGCCAGCAGCAGGGCTCGGGATGAGCAGTTCTTC. Amino acid sequence: CASSRARDEQFF.